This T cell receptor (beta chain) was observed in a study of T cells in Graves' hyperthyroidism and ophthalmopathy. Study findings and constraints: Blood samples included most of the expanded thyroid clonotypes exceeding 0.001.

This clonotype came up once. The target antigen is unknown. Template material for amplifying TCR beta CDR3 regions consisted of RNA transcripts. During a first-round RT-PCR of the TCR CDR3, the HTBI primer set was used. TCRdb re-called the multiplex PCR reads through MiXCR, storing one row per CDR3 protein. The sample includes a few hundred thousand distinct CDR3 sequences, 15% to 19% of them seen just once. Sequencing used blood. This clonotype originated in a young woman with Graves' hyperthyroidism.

The CDR3 sequence: CASSFGQNNSPLHF. Here the CDR3 DNA reads TGTGCCAGCAGTTTTGGGCAGAATAATTCACCCCTCCACTTT. The gene calls are TRBV12-3 or TRBV12-4 and TRBJ1-6; D remains ambiguous. Deletions cut 3 bases from V and 5 bases from J, with 8 bases between. This CDR3 region has 14 residues.